Listed here are 22 T cell receptor beta chains from one sample, sequenced in a study of T cell changes during pregnancy in multiple sclerosis (dated by TCRdb to between 2018 and 2021). Receptor amplification or capture employed the immunoSEQ multiplex PCR assay. TCRdb mirrors the immuneACCESS table, restricted to in-frame sequences. Some clones are absent from its copies; in checked studies, under half trace to an unresolved V gene, and the reason for the others is unknown. This sample holds about 70,000 clones; approximately 94% were observed only once. The ten largest clones represent 0.58% of the sample. Sequences were derived from peripheral blood, sampled in the third trimester of pregnancy. The receptors were gathered from a female donor with multiple sclerosis, enrolled in a pregnancy study.

V is TRBV19 and J is TRBJ2-7, with 10 nucleotides matching TRBD2. Trimming removed 6 bases from V and 6 bases from J; junction bases left unmatched: 11. CDR3 length: 15 residues. CDR1 is LNHDA and CDR2 is SQIVND in the germline V gene (reference sequence). CDR3 residues: CASSTQRGGLIEQYF. The CDR3 nucleotides are TGTGCCAGTAGCACCCAGCGGGGGGGCCTCATCGAGCAGTACTTC. The full variable domain, with the rest looked up from reference TRBV19 and TRBJ2-7, is DGGITQSPKYLFRKEGQNVTLSCEQNLNHDAMYWYRQDPGQGLRLIYYSQIVNDFQKGDIAEGYSVSREKKESFPLTVTSAQKNPTAFYLCASSTQRGGLIEQYFGPGTRLTVT.

The chain carries TRBV10-3 and TRBJ1-1; D perhaps matches TRBD1 (6 bases). This CDR3 is 14 amino acids long. Between the trimmed V and J ends, which lost 4 bases and 7 bases, there was a span of 16 bases. CDR1 and CDR2 (germline): ENHRY, SYGVKD. The CDR3 bases are TGTGCCATCAGTGTCACCTCCTGGGACAATGAAGCTTTCTTT. Translation gives CAISVTSWDNEAFF.

CDR3 DNA sequence: TGCGCCAGCAGCCAAGATAGCGGGGGGCGACCTGACAATGAGCAGTTCTTC. It yields the protein CASSQDSGGRPDNEQFF. The chain recombines TRBV4-3 with TRBJ2-1, with TRBD2 identical over 10 bases. Germline V lookup: CDR1 LGHNA, CDR2 YSLEER. Trimming removed 0 bases from V and 5 bases from J; junction bases left unmatched: 7. This CDR3 spans 17 amino acids.

This clone was found once. The chain recombines TRBV6-6 with TRBJ1-1; possible D gene TRBD1, 5 bases. V shed 6 bases and J shed 0 bases, with 11 bases lying between them. Looked up from germline, CDR1 is MNHNY and CDR2 is SVGAGI (reference sequence). CDR3 length: 14 residues. In nucleotides, the CDR3 is TGTGCCAGCAGCTTACAGGTAGTGAACACTGAAGCTTTCTTT. Translation: CASSLQVVNTEAFF.

This clone was recorded only once. The chain links TRBV18 to TRBJ1-3, with D hard to call. CDR1 and CDR2 (germline): KGHSH, LQKENI. Trimming took 4 bases from V and 0 from J, leaving 16 bases between them. This CDR3 is 17 amino acids long. The chain's CDR3 is CASSLQSPRNSGNTIYF. Here the CDR3 DNA reads TGTGCCAGCTCACTACAAAGTCCCAGGAACTCTGGAAACACCATATATTTT.

This clone was seen once. This chain connects TRBV7-9 to TRBJ2-7; 9 nucleotides match TRBD1. V dropped 8 bases and J dropped 1; count of bases not matched to a gene: 12. Germline V CDR1 and CDR2: SEHNR, FQNEAQ (reference sequence). This CDR3 region has 16 residues. Here the CDR3 reads CASRGNRGQGSYEQYF. The CDR3 nucleotides read TGTGCCAGCCGCGGTAATAGGGGACAGGGATCCTACGAGCAGTACTTC.

This chain uses TRBV29-1 with TRBJ1-2; 7 nucleotides align to TRBD1. The J segment lost 4 bases and the V segment lost 7 bases, leaving 6 bases of the junction unmatched. The CDR3 has 12 residues. The V gene's germline CDR1 is SQVTM and CDR2 ANQGSEA. This CDR3 reads CSGGQGGYGYTF. The CDR3 bases are TGCAGCGGGGGGCAGGGGGGCTATGGCTACACCTTC.

The chain links TRBV29-1 to TRBJ2-3; D is possibly TRBD1 (5 bases). The CDR3 contains 15 residues. V was trimmed by 5 bases and J by 0 bases, leaving 15 bases between them. Germline-derived CDR1 and CDR2 are SQVTM and ANQGSEA. CDR3 nucleotide sequence: TGCAGCGTTAACTTGTGGACAACAAGCACAGATACGCAGTATTTT. This codes for CSVNLWTTSTDTQYF.

This chain connects TRBV6-6 to TRBJ2-5; the match to TRBD1 covers 8 bases. Trimming took 2 bases from V and 1 from J; bases not matched to a gene: 3. The CDR3 sequence is 15 residues long. Germline V lookup: CDR1 MNHNY, CDR2 SVGAGI (reference sequence). CDR3 protein: CASSYPTGAQETQYF. The CDR3 DNA sequence: TGTGCCAGCAGTTACCCGACAGGGGCCCAAGAGACCCAGTACTTC.

The V gene is TRBV19, the J gene TRBJ2-5; 14 bases are a match to TRBD2. With V trimmed by 3 bases and J by 3 bases, 6 bases remained unmatched. The length of the CDR3 is 17 residues. The V gene's germline CDR1 is LNHDA and CDR2 SQIVND (reference sequence). In nucleotides, the CDR3 is TGTGCCAGTAGTATCGTCGGGACTAGCGGGGGAAAAGAGACCCAGTACTTC. This translates into CASSIVGTSGGKETQYF.

This chain uses TRBV19 with TRBJ2-6; a weak D match, TRBD1 (5 bases). Germline CDR1 LNHDA, CDR2 SQIVND (reference sequence). With 2 bases removed from V and 0 bases from J, the gap between germline ends came to 20 bases. There are 20 residues in the CDR3. CDR3 DNA: TGTGCCAGTAGTATACCCCGAGGTCAGGGTGCCACCTCTGGGGCCAACGTCCTGACTTTC. It codes for CASSIPRGQGATSGANVLTF.

The chain uses TRBV5-1 and TRBJ1-2; no reliable D call. CDR3 length: 14 amino acids. The ends were cut back, 4 bases at V and 6 bases at J, with 16 bases in the middle. Per the germline V gene, CDR1 is SGHRS and CDR2 is YFSETQ. CDR3 amino acids: CASSQSGILDGYTF. In DNA form, the CDR3 reads TGCGCCAGCAGCCAGAGCGGGATTTTAGATGGCTACACCTTC.

The chain has TRBV4-2 and TRBJ2-1; 8 bases align to TRBD2. CDR1 and CDR2 (germline): LGHNA, YNFKEQ. J lost 1 base, V lost 1 base, and 6 bases had no gene match. CDR3 length: 17 residues. The CDR3 region has the DNA TGTGCCAGCAGCCAAGCCGTTCGGGGGGGATCCTACAATGAGCAGTTCTTC. Translated: CASSQAVRGGSYNEQFF.

The rearrangement links TRBV25-1 to TRBJ1-2; TRBD1 is a possible D gene (6 bases). The length of the CDR3 is 16 residues. Trimming shortened V by 3 bases and J by 4 bases, and 18 bases separated the two germline ends. CDR1 and CDR2 from the germline V gene are MGHDK and SYGVNS. This chain's CDR3 is CASSDSTQGPSYGYTF. Here the CDR3 DNA reads TGTGCCAGCAGTGACAGCACACAGGGCCCAAGCTATGGCTACACCTTC.

The chain carries TRBV5-1 and TRBJ1-4; no reliable D call. Germline CDR1 is SGHRS and CDR2 is YFSETQ. CDR3 length equals 14 residues. V lost 0 bases to trimming and J lost 5 bases, with 8 bases between them. CDR3 DNA: TGCGCCAGCAGCTTGGAGGGCGGGAATGAAAAACTGTTTTTT. This codes for CASSLEGGNEKLFF.

This clone appeared a few times. This chain joins TRBV7-6 and TRBJ1-5, with 7 positions matching TRBD1. Germline trimming cut 5 bases from V and 2 bases from J; bases unmatched to any gene: 6. This CDR3 comprises 15 residues. Germline loops: CDR1 SGHVS, CDR2 FNYEAQ. CDR3 loop: CASSPRTGGNQPQHF. CDR3 nucleotide sequence: TGTGCCAGCAGCCCTCGGACAGGAGGCAATCAGCCCCAGCATTTT.

V usage is TRBV7-2 and J usage is TRBJ1-1, with D hard to call. V was cut by 1 base and J by 5 bases, with 8 bases left in between. The germline V gene encodes CDR1 SGHTA and CDR2 FQGNSA. This CDR3 is 13 amino acids long. CDR3 protein: CASSLEAGTEAFF. The CDR3 DNA follows: TGTGCCAGCAGCTTAGAGGCGGGGACTGAAGCTTTCTTT.

The CDR3 sequence is CSALAGVAYEQYF. CDR3 DNA sequence: TGCAGCGCATTAGCGGGGGTGGCCTACGAGCAGTACTTC. The V and J genes are TRBV29-1 and TRBJ2-7, with 9 bases aligning to TRBD2. J gave up 2 bases and V 7 bases, and 6 bases lay outside the gene matches. The CDR3 is 13 amino acids. Germline-derived CDR1 and CDR2 are SQVTM and ANQGSEA.

The CDR3 here is CASSLVSRGASGGADTQYF. The CDR3 DNA reads as TGTGCCAGCAGCTTAGTGTCCCGGGGGGCTAGCGGGGGGGCAGATACGCAGTATTTT. This sequence joins TRBV7-2 and TRBJ2-3; 12 nucleotides agree with TRBD2. Trimming took 1 base from V and 4 from J; bases not matched to a gene: 12. The CDR3 extends over 19 amino acids. Germline V gene data show CDR1 as SGHTA and CDR2 as FQGNSA.

The chain combines TRBV15 with TRBJ1-1; D may be TRBD1 (6 bases). From germline, CDR1 is LNHNV and CDR2 YYDKDF (reference sequence). CDR3 length equals 15 residues. Trimming removed 1 base from V and 1 base from J, with 10 bases in between. The CDR3 sequence is CATSRAGQPNTEAFF. The CDR3 bases are TGTGCCACCAGCAGAGCCGGACAGCCGAACACTGAAGCTTTCTTT.

This rearrangement joins TRBV6-5 to TRBJ2-5, with 8 bases that match TRBD1. This CDR3 contains 14 residues. J was trimmed by 5 bases and V by 5 bases; bases with no gene match: 7. Per germline, CDR1 MNHEY and CDR2 SVGAGI. The CDR3 DNA is TGTGCCAGCAGTCCAGGGGGCAGAGGGGAGACCCAGTACTTC. Amino acid sequence: CASSPGGRGETQYF.

In its sample, this clone was seen once. The chain recombines TRBV7-2 with TRBJ2-3, with D uncertain. The length of the CDR3 is 14 residues. Germline loops: CDR1 SGHTA, CDR2 FQGNSA. V lost 0 bases and J 4 bases, leaving 8 bases between the germline ends. Here the CDR3 reads CASSLARISDTQYF. The CDR3 coding sequence is TGTGCCAGCAGCTTAGCGAGGATTTCAGATACGCAGTATTTT. Based on the CDR3 plus reference TRBV7-2 and TRBJ2-3, the full variable domain is GAGVSQSPSNKVTEKGKDVELRCDPISGHTALYWYRQSLGQGLEFLIYFQGNSAPDKSGLPSDRFSAERTGGSVSTLTIQRTQQEDSAVYLCASSLARISDTQYFGPGTRLTVL.